These 18 T cell receptor beta chains originate from one sample sequenced in a study of CD8 T cells in ankylosing spondylitis. Study conclusions and caveats: Ankylosing spondylitis blood seemed to carry a telltale TCR beta motif made of eight or nine highly homologous variants.

MiXCR was run by TCRdb on the 5' RACE reads, yielding one entry per CDR3 protein. The sample records 750,000 to 850,000 distinct CDR3 sequences, 12% being singletons. No antigens are known for them. Sequencing was performed on blood, either unsorted or a sorted T cell fraction (not recorded which). The receptors were sampled from a male donor with ankylosing spondylitis.

This rearrangement joins TRBV4-2 to TRBJ1-5; no firm D call. Trimming took 0 bases from V and 1 from J, leaving 10 bases between them. CDR1 is LGHNA and CDR2 is YNFKEQ in the germline V gene. CDR3 size: 16 residues. The CDR3 region has the DNA TGTGCCAGCAGCCAAGACGAGGGTCGGAGCAATCAGCCCCAGCATTTT. Its translation: CASSQDEGRSNQPQHF.

This clonotype was detected ten times or more. The CDR3 nucleotides are TGTGCCAGCAGCCAATCCACTTCCGGGACGGTCGAGCAGTACTTC. It codes for CASSQSTSGTVEQYF. This sequence joins TRBV3-1 and TRBJ2-7; D may correspond to TRBD1 or TRBD2 (5 bases each). V was shortened by 2 bases and J by 6 bases, with 17 bases between the two germline ends. CDR1 LGHDT and CDR2 YNNKEL come from the germline V gene (reference sequence). The CDR3 sequence is 15 residues long.

The V call is TRBV28, the J call TRBJ2-1; 8 nucleotides agree with TRBD2. The CDR3 contains 14 residues. Looked up from germline, CDR1 is MDHEN and CDR2 is SYDVKM. V lost 7 bases to trimming and J lost 7 bases; unmatched junction nucleotides: 9. CDR3 amino acids: CASTPPPGGNEQFF. The CDR3 region has the DNA TGTGCCAGCACCCCTCCTCCGGGGGGGAATGAGCAGTTCTTC.

V usage is TRBV20-1 and J usage is TRBJ2-1; maybe TRBD2 (6 bases). The CDR3 is made up of 16 amino acids. V lost 0 bases, J lost 4 bases, and 16 bases lay in between. In germline, CDR1 is DFQATT, CDR2 SNEGSKA (reference sequence). The chain's CDR3 is CSARDKLTRGYNEQFF. Here the CDR3 DNA reads TGCAGTGCTAGAGATAAACTGACTAGGGGTTACAATGAGCAGTTCTTC.

This rearrangement joins TRBV7-2 to TRBJ1-2, with a tentative D call TRBD1 (6 bases). This CDR3 region has 15 residues. The germline V and J ends were trimmed by 2 bases and 8 bases, with 18 bases remaining between them. CDR1 SGHTA and CDR2 FQGNSA come from the germline V gene. The DNA of the CDR3 is TGTGCCAGCAGCTTACCCACCCCAGGGGTCAAGGGCTACACCTTC. Translation gives CASSLPTPGVKGYTF.

The table lists this clonotype with a few counts. V is TRBV11-1 and J is TRBJ1-4, with D possibly matching TRBD1 (6 bases). Germline values: CDR1 SGHAT, CDR2 FQDESV (reference sequence). The CDR3 has 18 amino acids. Trimming removed 6 bases at V and 6 bases at J, with 26 bases between. The CDR3 DNA sequence: TGTGCCAGCAGTTTTGCCGACAGGCCTGGGCACCACTATGAAAAACTGTTTTTT. Translation: CASSFADRPGHHYEKLFF.

This clonotype was detected ten times or more. V usage is TRBV29-1 and J usage is TRBJ2-1; 9 bases align to TRBD2. CDR3 length: 12 residues. The ends lost 7 bases at V and 10 bases at J; junction bases unmatched: 8. CDR1 and CDR2 (germline): SQVTM, ANQGSEA. The CDR3 bases are TGCAGCGCCGACAGGGCGGGGGGGGAGCAGTTCTTC. Translating gives CSADRAGGEQFF.

The CDR3 spells CASSPRLAEKYNEQFF. CDR3 bases: TGTGCCAGCAGCCCCCGGCTAGCGGAGAAGTACAATGAGCAGTTCTTC. The chain is built from TRBV11-3 and TRBJ2-1, with 7 bases matching TRBD2. This CDR3 contains 16 residues. Germline-derived CDR1 and CDR2 are SGHNT and YENEEA. The trim removed 5 bases at V and 4 bases at J, leaving 11 bases unmatched.

The chain uses TRBV7-3 and TRBJ2-2; D may match TRBD1 or TRBD2 (5 bases each). CDR1 is SGHTA and CDR2 is FQGTGA in the germline V gene. Between the trimmed V and J ends, which lost 5 bases and 2 bases, there was a span of 15 bases. The CDR3 consists of 16 residues. CDR3 sequence reads: CASSTWDGFNTGELFF. The CDR3 nucleotides read TGTGCCAGCAGCACCTGGGACGGATTTAACACCGGGGAGCTGTTTTTT.

The chain employs TRBV20-1 and TRBJ1-3, with D perhaps TRBD1 (6 bases). V was cut by 4 bases and J by 0 bases, with 13 bases left in between. The CDR3 has 15 amino acids. Looked up from germline, CDR1 is DFQATT and CDR2 is SNEGSKA (reference sequence). CDR3 DNA sequence: TGCAGTGCTAAACCGGGACACCTCTCTGGAAACACCATATATTTT. Translating gives CSAKPGHLSGNTIYF.

This clonotype was counted between two and nine times. The rearrangement joins TRBV20-1 to TRBJ1-1, with D possibly TRBD1 on 6 matching bases. In germline, CDR1 is DFQATT, CDR2 SNEGSKA (reference sequence). Trimming shortened V by 3 bases and J by 6 bases, and 14 bases separated the two germline ends. The CDR3 spans 13 residues. This CDR3 is CSASRQGRAEAFF. In nucleotides, the CDR3 is TGCAGTGCTAGCAGGCAGGGGAGGGCTGAAGCTTTCTTT.

This clonotype was seen a handful of times. V and J are TRBV20-1 and TRBJ2-7; 7 bases are a match to TRBD2. The CDR3 has 13 residues. Germline CDR1 is DFQATT and CDR2 is SNEGSKA (reference sequence). V lost 6 bases, J lost 3 bases, and 8 bases stayed unmatched. The CDR3 protein is CSARYGGYYEQYF. The CDR3 nucleotides are TGCAGTGCCCGCTACGGGGGGTACTACGAGCAGTACTTC.

Only a few counts were recorded for this clonotype. The chain has TRBV5-5 and TRBJ1-1, with a tentative D call TRBD1 (6 bases). Trimming left V 0 bases short and J 3 bases short, with 9 bases between. CDR1 and CDR2 from the germline V gene are SGHKS and YYEKEE (reference sequence). The CDR3 extends over 14 amino acids. The CDR3 loop is CASSLAAGDTEAFF. DNA of the CDR3: TGTGCCAGCAGCTTGGCGGCAGGGGACACTGAAGCTTTCTTT.

CDR3 amino acids: CSAWESLQGVRYEQYF. The CDR3 DNA reads TGCAGTGCTTGGGAGAGTTTACAGGGAGTGCGGTACGAGCAGTACTTC. V gene TRBV20-1 combines with J gene TRBJ2-7, with D tentatively TRBD1 (6 bases). Trimming pared 5 bases from V and 4 bases from J, leaving 24 bases between. The CDR3 contains 16 residues. The germline gives CDR1 DFQATT, CDR2 SNEGSKA (reference sequence).

This clonotype was recorded a few times. The rearrangement links TRBV20-1 to TRBJ1-6; 7 nucleotides match TRBD1. Losses at the gene ends were 5 bases for V and 10 bases for J; bases not matched to a gene: 8. Germline loops: CDR1 DFQATT, CDR2 SNEGSKA (reference sequence). The CDR3 length is 13 residues. This chain's CDR3 is CSASTGVGSPLHF. In DNA form, the CDR3 reads TGCAGTGCTTCTACAGGGGTCGGATCACCCCTCCACTTT.

This clonotype was counted between two and nine times. The rearrangement links TRBV15 to TRBJ2-5; no clear D. The germline V gene has CDR1 LNHNV and CDR2 YYDKDF (reference sequence). V lost 9 bases and J 4 bases, leaving 12 bases between the germline ends. There are 12 residues in the CDR3. The CDR3 bases are TGTGCCACTGAGAAGGATAGAGAGACCCAGTACTTC. It encodes CATEKDRETQYF.

V usage is TRBV19 and J usage is TRBJ2-7; 8 bases match TRBD2. After removal of 5 bases from V and 3 bases from J, the junction contained 6 bases not matched to a gene. Germline values: CDR1 LNHDA, CDR2 SQIVND (reference sequence). There are 14 residues in the CDR3. The CDR3 nucleotides are TGTGCCAGTAGTTTTCCGGGACTAGGCTACGAGCAGTACTTC. Encoded protein: CASSFPGLGYEQYF.

This clonotype turned up a few times. This chain connects TRBV18 to TRBJ2-1; the D is unclear. Per germline, CDR1 KGHSH and CDR2 LQKENI. CDR3 length equals 10 residues. V was shortened by 0 bases and J by 14 bases, with 5 bases between the two germline ends. The CDR3 DNA follows: TGTGCCAGCTCACCACCAGAGGAGTTCTTC. Amino acid sequence: CASSPPEEFF. Full variable domain (outside the CDR3, taken from reference TRBV18 and TRBJ2-1): NAGVMQNPRHLVRRRGQEARLRCSPMKGHSHVYWYRQLPEEGLKFMVYLQKENIIDESGMPKERFSAEFPKEGPSILRIQQVVRGDSAAYFCASSPPEEFFGPGTRLTVL.